Sequencing of this T cell receptor (beta chain) was carried out in a study of regulatory T cells in long-lasting Graves disease. There are 18 residues in the CDR3. Per the germline V gene, CDR1 is MNHNS and CDR2 is SASEGT. With 6 bases removed from V and 0 bases from J, the gap between germline ends came to 21 bases. Both iRepertoire HTBI primers and Arm-PCR of CDR3 regions were used to build the TCR beta libraries. Original handling: Identified segments across samples numbered roughly 60 TRBV and more than 11 TRBJ. MiXCR, run by TCRdb on the multiplex PCR reads, gives a single entry per CDR3 protein. In this record, the V and J calls reflect TCRdb's handling and not the investigators' own analysis. The sample holds about 470,000 distinct CDR3 sequences, 20% to 25% seen once. The time point: persistent/refractory GD, antithyroid drugs over 5 years with positive TRAb. PBMC-derived RNA was used for the TCR library.

The receptor was isolated from a female donor with Graves disease. The rearrangement links TRBV6-1 to TRBJ1-5, with D uncertain. The sample here was peripheral blood mononuclear cells (PBMCs), taken when the disease was refractory, from a patient treated with antithyroid drugs. The CDR3 reads CASSSSYAPPDSNQPQHF. The CDR3, as DNA: TGTGCCAGCAGCTCGAGTTACGCCCCGCCAGATAGCAATCAGCCCCAGCATTTT.